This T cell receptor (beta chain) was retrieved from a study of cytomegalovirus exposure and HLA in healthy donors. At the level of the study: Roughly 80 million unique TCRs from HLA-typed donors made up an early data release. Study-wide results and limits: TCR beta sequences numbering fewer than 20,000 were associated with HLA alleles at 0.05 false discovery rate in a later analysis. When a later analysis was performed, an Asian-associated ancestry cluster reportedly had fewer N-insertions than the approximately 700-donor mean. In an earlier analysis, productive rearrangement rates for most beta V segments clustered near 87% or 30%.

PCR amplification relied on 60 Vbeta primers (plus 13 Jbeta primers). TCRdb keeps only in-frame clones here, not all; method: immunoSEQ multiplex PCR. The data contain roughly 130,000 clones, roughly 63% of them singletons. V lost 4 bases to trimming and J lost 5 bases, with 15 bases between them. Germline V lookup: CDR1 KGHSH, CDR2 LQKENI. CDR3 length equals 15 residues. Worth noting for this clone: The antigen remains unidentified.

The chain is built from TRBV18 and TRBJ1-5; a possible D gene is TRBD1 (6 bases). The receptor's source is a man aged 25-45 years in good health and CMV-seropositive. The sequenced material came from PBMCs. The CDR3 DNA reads TGTGCCAGCTCACTTTCGGGCAGGGGAGATCAGCCCCAGCATTTT. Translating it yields CASSLSGRGDQPQHF.